The 18 T cell receptor beta chains given below trace back to one sample, sequenced in a study of CD8+ T cells in alopecia areata. RNA extraction and reverse transcription yielded cDNA as sequencing template. The repertoire was sequenced with immunoSEQ multiplex PCR; TCRdb's copy has only in-frame clones and lacks some. The data show 100,000 to 120,000 clones, roughly 60% seen once. Sequencing was done on a sample of CD8+ T cells sorted from blood. The source is a human donor in good health.

The CDR3 DNA reads TGTGCCAGCAGCTTGGAACAGGGTGTTTACACCTTC. Protein: CASSLEQGVYTF. The V gene is TRBV4-2, the J gene TRBJ1-2; weak D call: TRBD1 (6 bases). Germline V lookup: CDR1 LGHNA, CDR2 YNFKEQ. The CDR3 extends over 12 amino acids. With 5 bases removed from V and 11 bases from J, the gap between germline ends came to 15 bases.

The V and J genes are TRBV29-1 and TRBJ1-1, with D hard to call. V lost 2 bases, J lost 7 bases, and 14 bases lay in between. Germline V lookup: CDR1 SQVTM, CDR2 ANQGSEA. The CDR3 spans 13 residues. The CDR3 DNA is TGCAGCGTTGAAATTCCCTTTGCCCGTGAAGCTTTCTTT. Its translation is CSVEIPFAREAFF. Together with reference TRBV29-1 and TRBJ1-1, the CDR3 gives the full variable domain: SAVISQKPSRDICQRGTSLTIQCQVDSQVTMMFWYRQQPGQSLTLIATANQGSEATYESGFVIDKFPISRPNLTFSTLTVSNMSPEDSSIYLCSVEIPFAREAFFGQGTRLTVV.

The rearrangement joins TRBV5-1 to TRBJ1-6, with D possibly matching TRBD1 (5 bases). The CDR3 consists of 17 residues. The V end lost 4 bases, the J end lost 4 bases, and 18 bases lay between the germline ends. CDR1 and CDR2 from the germline V gene are SGHRS and YFSETQ. CDR3 amino acids: CASSGGTTGGYNSPLHF. CDR3 nucleotide sequence: TGCGCCAGCAGCGGGGGAACAACCGGAGGATATAATTCACCCCTCCACTTT. The whole variable domain, filled in from reference TRBV5-1 and TRBJ1-6, reads KAGVTQTPRYLIKTRGQQVTLSCSPISGHRSVSWYQQTPGQGLQFLFEYFSETQRNKGNFPGRFSGRQFSNSRSEMNVSTLELGDSALYLCASSGGTTGGYNSPLHFGNGTRLTVT.

This clone was observed a few times. V gene TRBV25-1 combines with J gene TRBJ2-5; 11 positions agree with TRBD1. Germline V gene lookup returns CDR1 MGHDK and CDR2 SYGVNS. V shed 4 bases and J 4 bases; nucleotides not matched to a gene: 8. CDR3 length equals 16 residues. The chain's CDR3 is CASSGDRGSQAETQYF. The CDR3 DNA sequence: TGTGCCAGCAGTGGGGACAGGGGGAGCCAGGCAGAGACCCAGTACTTC.

This chain uses TRBV6-5 with TRBJ1-1; D gene ambiguous. CDR3 length equals 15 residues. Germline V gives CDR1 MNHEY, CDR2 SVGAGI. Trimming pared 6 bases from V and 1 base from J, leaving 15 bases between. The CDR3 DNA sequence: TGTGCCAGCAGAAGGCGACGGACTAAGAACACTGAAGCTTTCTTT. It is translated as CASRRRRTKNTEAFF.

The rearrangement joins TRBV27 to TRBJ1-2; D may be TRBD1 (5 bases). V was shortened by 4 bases and J by 1 base, with 16 bases between the two germline ends. There are 16 residues in the CDR3. Germline V gene sequence: CDR1 MNHEY, CDR2 SMNVEV (reference sequence). CDR3: CASSSSGGGFNYGYTF. In nucleotides, the CDR3 is TGTGCCAGCAGTTCCTCGGGCGGGGGATTTAACTATGGCTACACCTTC.

This clone appeared a few times. This sequence joins TRBV29-1 and TRBJ1-1, with 8 positions matching TRBD1. V was clipped by 6 bases and J by 0 bases; unmatched bases: 3. CDR3 length: 13 amino acids. The germline V gene encodes CDR1 SQVTM and CDR2 ANQGSEA. The CDR3 sequence: CSVQGGVNTEAFF. The DNA for the CDR3 is TGCAGCGTACAGGGGGGCGTGAACACTGAAGCTTTCTTT.

J is TRBJ1-2 and V is TRBV30; D perhaps matches TRBD1 (6 bases). This CDR3 spans 14 amino acids. The ends were cut back, 2 bases at V and 8 bases at J, with 18 bases in the middle. CDR1 is GTSNPN, CDR2 SVGIG, per germline (reference sequence). This chain's CDR3 is CAWSNFMGADGYTF. The CDR3 DNA follows: TGTGCCTGGAGTAACTTTATGGGGGCCGACGGCTACACCTTC. The whole variable domain, filled in from reference TRBV30 and TRBJ1-2, reads SQTIHQWPATLVQPVGSPLSLECTVEGTSNPNLYWYRQAAGRGLQLLFYSVGIGQISSEVPQNLSASRPQDRQFILSSKKLLLSDSGFYLCAWSNFMGADGYTFGSGTRLTVV.

This clone was seen only a few times. The V call is TRBV4-3, the J call TRBJ2-7, with TRBD1 matching over 8 bases. Per the germline V gene, CDR1 is LGHNA and CDR2 is YSLEER. The V gene end was trimmed by 4 bases and the J gene end by 5 bases; junction bases not matched to a gene: 7. The CDR3 spans 14 residues. CDR3 in amino acids: CASSRTDRAHEQYF. In DNA, the CDR3 is TGCGCCAGCAGCCGAACGGACAGGGCCCACGAGCAGTACTTC.

This chain connects TRBV4-2 to TRBJ1-5; possibly TRBD1 for D (5 bases). The CDR3 totals 16 residues. V lost 0 bases, J lost 3 bases, and 12 bases lay in between. Germline V gene data show CDR1 as LGHNA and CDR2 as YNFKEQ. This CDR3 is CASSQEEGDNNQPQHF. For the CDR3, the DNA is TGTGCCAGCAGCCAAGAAGAAGGGGATAACAATCAGCCCCAGCATTTT.

The DNA of the CDR3 is TGTGCCAGCAGCTTCGGACAGGGATCGTATGGCTACACCTTC. It specifies CASSFGQGSYGYTF. The chain carries TRBV7-8 and TRBJ1-2; 8 bases are shared with TRBD1. With V trimmed by 3 bases and J by 5 bases, 5 bases remained unmatched. The CDR3 has 14 residues. Germline CDR1 is SGHVS and CDR2 is FQNEAQ.

This clone was counted a few times. This chain uses TRBV29-1 with TRBJ2-5; no firm D call. This CDR3 has 11 amino acids. Germline V gene lookup returns CDR1 SQVTM and CDR2 ANQGSEA. Trimming cost V 6 bases and J 7 bases, with 12 bases left between them. The DNA of the CDR3 is TGCAGCGTCGTCGATGACGGGACCCAGTACTTC. Protein product: CSVVDDGTQYF.

The rearrangement uses TRBV10-3 and TRBJ2-7; D not resolved. The CDR3 totals 13 residues. Trimming took off 2 bases at V and 3 bases at J, with 8 bases between the two ends. The germline gives CDR1 ENHRY, CDR2 SYGVKD. The CDR3 here is CAISEGLDYEQYF. In DNA, the CDR3 is TGTGCCATCAGTGAGGGCCTTGACTACGAGCAGTACTTC.

The rearrangement links TRBV13 to TRBJ1-2; tentatively, D is TRBD1 (5 bases). V shed 1 base and J shed 7 bases, with 10 bases lying between them. This CDR3 has 13 residues. Germline lookup yields CDR1 PRHDT and CDR2 FYEKMQ (reference sequence). CDR3: CASSLEGNGGYTF. The CDR3 DNA reads as TGTGCCAGCAGCTTAGAGGGGAACGGTGGCTACACCTTC.

The chain has TRBV7-8 and TRBJ2-7, with D perhaps matching TRBD1 or TRBD2 (7 bases each). Per the germline V gene, CDR1 is SGHVS and CDR2 is FQNEAQ. This CDR3 contains 12 residues. Trimming removed 5 bases from V and 6 bases from J, with 11 bases in between. CDR3: CASSAGGVEQYF. The DNA for the CDR3 is TGTGCCAGCAGCGCAGGGGGGGTCGAGCAGTACTTC.

The rearrangement uses TRBV4-1 and TRBJ2-5; D is unresolved. The germline V gene has CDR1 MGHRA and CDR2 YSYEKL. Deletions cut 4 bases from V and 4 bases from J, with 10 bases between. This CDR3 spans 13 amino acids. The CDR3 DNA reads as TGCGCCAGCAGCCTCGTTCCCCTAGAGACCCAGTACTTC. Amino acids: CASSLVPLETQYF.

V and J are TRBV6-1 and TRBJ1-6; D is unclear. CDR3 length equals 14 residues. Germline-derived CDR1 and CDR2 are MNHNS and SASEGT. V was clipped by 7 bases and J by 9 bases, with 16 bases between them. For the CDR3, the DNA is TGTGCCAGCATCTTCTTCGTTGGGAGTTCACCCCTCCACTTT. It translates to CASIFFVGSSPLHF.

The V gene is TRBV27, the J gene TRBJ1-2, with 8 nucleotides matching TRBD1. The CDR3 is made up of 18 amino acids. Trimming removed 5 bases from V and 3 bases from J; junction bases left unmatched: 17. Per the germline V gene, CDR1 is MNHEY and CDR2 is SMNVEV (reference sequence). In DNA form, the CDR3 reads TGTGCCAGCAGTCAACTAAGGGAGGACAGGGCTCCTGACTATGGCTACACCTTC. It yields the protein CASSQLREDRAPDYGYTF.